Listed below are T cell receptor beta chains from one sample, sequenced in a study of blood T cell repertoires in COVID-19. Produced via immunoSEQ multiplex PCR; TCRdb's table is partial and in-frame only. The table lists 410,000 or so clones, around nine tenths of them singletons, with about 1.6% in the top ten. What was sequenced was peripheral blood. The receptors shown here come from a woman aged 35 to 49 with COVID-19, enrolled during active disease. Both conserved end residues are part of each CDR3. A D gene is named only where the DNA matches it firmly. Clone size is not always given. Where it is, it says once, few, many or a class for expanded clones.

D gene: TRBD1; J gene: TRBJ1-6; clone size: once; V gene: TRBV28; CDR3 protein: CASSPISLDRESSYNSPLHF; CDR3 DNA: TGTGCCAGCAGTCCGATTTCCCTTGACAGGGAGAGCTCCTATAATTCACCCCTCCACTTT
D gene: NA; J gene: TRBJ1-5; clone size: NA; V gene: TRBV6-5; CDR3 protein: CASRPGLFLYQPQHF; CDR3 DNA: TGTGCCAGCAGGCCGGGACTTTTCCTTTATCAGCCCCAGCATTTT
D gene: TRBD1; J gene: TRBJ1-1; clone size: NA; V gene: TRBV19; CDR3 protein: CASSNRQGYTEAFF; CDR3 DNA: TGTGCCAGTAGTAATCGACAGGGGTACACTGAAGCTTTCTTT
D gene: TRBD2; J gene: TRBJ2-1; clone size: NA; V gene: TRBV6-5; CDR3 protein: CASNKRGGFGNEQFF; CDR3 DNA: TGTGCCAGCAATAAGCGGGGGGGCTTTGGAAATGAGCAGTTCTTC
D gene: NA; J gene: TRBJ2-7; clone size: once; V gene: TRBV28; CDR3 protein: CASYAGNYEQYF; CDR3 DNA: TGTGCCAGCTATGCGGGGAACTACGAGCAGTACTTC
D gene: NA; J gene: TRBJ1-1; clone size: NA; V gene: TRBV28; CDR3 protein: CASSRHRTKNTEAFF; CDR3 DNA: TGTGCCAGCAGTCGGCACAGGACTAAGAACACTGAAGCTTTCTTT
D gene: TRBD1; J gene: TRBJ1-2; clone size: NA; V gene: TRBV27; CDR3 protein: CASSLSRTGSYGYTF; CDR3 DNA: TGTGCCAGCAGTTTATCTCGGACAGGGAGCTATGGCTACACCTTC
D gene: TRBD2; J gene: TRBJ2-7; clone size: NA; V gene: TRBV19; CDR3 protein: CASSPGLGLEQYF; CDR3 DNA: TGTGCCAGTAGTCCGGGACTAGGGCTGGAGCAGTACTTC
D gene: NA; J gene: TRBJ2-1; clone size: NA; V gene: TRBV10-3; CDR3 protein: CAISDRTSYNEQFF; CDR3 DNA: TGTGCCATCAGTGATAGGACTTCCTACAATGAGCAGTTCTTC
D gene: TRBD2; J gene: TRBJ2-5; clone size: NA; V gene: TRBV6-5; CDR3 protein: CASRVTSGQETQYF; CDR3 DNA: TGTGCCAGCAGAGTAACTAGCGGCCAAGAGACCCAGTACTTC
D gene: NA; J gene: TRBJ1-5; clone size: NA; V gene: TRBV15; CDR3 protein: CATSSRSGTPDQPQHF; CDR3 DNA: TGTGCCACCAGCTCTAGGTCCGGGACACCTGATCAGCCCCAGCATTTT
D gene: TRBD2; J gene: TRBJ2-2; clone size: few; V gene: TRBV13; CDR3 protein: CASSLVGLADPELFF; CDR3 DNA: TGTGCCAGCAGCTTAGTCGGGCTAGCGGATCCCGAGCTGTTTTTT
D gene: NA; J gene: TRBJ1-1; clone size: NA; V gene: TRBV5-1; CDR3 protein: CASSRYRDTSLSDTEAFF; CDR3 DNA: TGCGCCAGCAGCCGTTACAGGGACACATCTCTATCTGACACTGAAGCTTTCTTT
D gene: NA; J gene: TRBJ1-1; clone size: NA; V gene: TRBV11-2; CDR3 protein: CASSLRVDYTEAFF; CDR3 DNA: TGTGCCAGCAGCCTACGGGTTGACTACACTGAAGCTTTCTTT
D gene: TRBD1; J gene: TRBJ1-5; clone size: NA; V gene: TRBV27; CDR3 protein: CASSSIGTGGAYQPQHF; CDR3 DNA: TGTGCCAGCAGTTCGATCGGGACAGGGGGCGCTTATCAGCCCCAGCATTTT
D gene: NA; J gene: TRBJ1-5; clone size: NA; V gene: TRBV19; CDR3 protein: CASSIQGSQPQHF; CDR3 DNA: TGTGCCAGTAGTATACAGGGAAGCCAGCCCCAGCATTTT
D gene: TRBD1; J gene: TRBJ1-5; clone size: once; V gene: TRBV28; CDR3 protein: CASTARGGTVNQPQHF; CDR3 DNA: TGTGCCAGCACCGCCCGAGGTGGGACAGTCAATCAGCCCCAGCATTTT
D gene: NA; J gene: TRBJ1-3; clone size: NA; V gene: TRBV9; CDR3 protein: CASSVEPGTLSGNTIYF; CDR3 DNA: TGTGCCAGCAGCGTAGAACCGGGGACTCTCTCTGGAAACACCATATATTTT
D gene: NA; J gene: TRBJ1-3; clone size: once; V gene: TRBV10-3; CDR3 protein: CAISESEAGSNTIYF; CDR3 DNA: TGTGCCATCAGTGAGTCAGAGGCAGGGTCGAACACCATATATTTT
D gene: NA; J gene: TRBJ1-1; clone size: NA; V gene: TRBV28; CDR3 protein: CASSLGGWANTEAFF; CDR3 DNA: TGTGCCAGCAGTCTGGGGGGGTGGGCGAACACTGAAGCTTTCTTT
D gene: TRBD1; J gene: TRBJ2-1; clone size: NA; V gene: TRBV5-4; CDR3 protein: CASSLDAGQAYNEQFF; CDR3 DNA: TGTGCCAGCAGCTTGGATGCAGGACAGGCCTACAATGAGCAGTTCTTC
D gene: TRBD2; J gene: TRBJ2-7; clone size: NA; V gene: TRBV30; CDR3 protein: CAWSVLVGGPHEQYF; CDR3 DNA: TGTGCCTGGAGTGTACTTGTGGGAGGGCCCCACGAGCAGTACTTC
D gene: NA; J gene: TRBJ1-5; clone size: NA; V gene: TRBV7-8; CDR3 protein: CASSLAVIGPQHF; CDR3 DNA: TGTGCCAGCAGCTTAGCCGTTATCGGGCCCCAGCATTTT
D gene: NA; J gene: TRBJ1-1; clone size: NA; V gene: TRBV2; CDR3 protein: CASARGGWNTEAFF; CDR3 DNA: TGTGCCAGTGCGCGAGGCGGTTGGAACACTGAAGCTTTCTTT
D gene: TRBD1; J gene: TRBJ1-5; clone size: NA; V gene: TRBV11-2; CDR3 protein: CASSSNIGGQSGYQPQHF; CDR3 DNA: TGTGCCAGCAGCTCGAATATCGGGGGACAGAGCGGCTATCAGCCCCAGCATTTT
D gene: TRBD1; J gene: TRBJ1-6; clone size: NA; V gene: TRBV5-6; CDR3 protein: CASSLDRGWSSSYNSPLHF; CDR3 DNA: TGTGCCAGCAGCTTAGACAGGGGTTGGAGTAGCTCCTATAATTCACCCCTCCACTTT
D gene: NA; J gene: TRBJ1-2; clone size: NA; V gene: TRBV4-3; CDR3 protein: CASSQGADSSYYGYTF; CDR3 DNA: TGCGCCAGCAGCCAAGGAGCGGACAGTTCGTACTATGGCTACACCTTC
D gene: NA; J gene: TRBJ2-7; clone size: NA; V gene: TRBV11-1; CDR3 protein: CASSLFETPAYEQYF; CDR3 DNA: TGTGCCAGCAGCTTATTTGAGACACCGGCCTACGAGCAGTACTTC
D gene: NA; J gene: TRBJ1-2; clone size: NA; V gene: TRBV4-2; CDR3 protein: CASSQDSGNWRNGYTF; CDR3 DNA: TGTGCCAGCAGCCAAGATTCCGGGAATTGGAGGAATGGCTACACCTTC
D gene: NA; J gene: TRBJ2-2; clone size: NA; V gene: TRBV6-5; CDR3 protein: CAVQDRNTGELFF; CDR3 DNA: TGTGCCGTACAGGACAGGAACACCGGGGAGCTGTTTTTT
D gene: TRBD1; J gene: TRBJ1-2; clone size: NA; V gene: TRBV25-1; CDR3 protein: CASSGTGGRGGYTF; CDR3 DNA: TGTGCCAGCAGCGGGACAGGGGGAAGGGGCGGCTACACCTTC
D gene: NA; J gene: TRBJ1-3; clone size: NA; V gene: TRBV6-5; CDR3 protein: CASSPGYESGNTIYF; CDR3 DNA: TGTGCCAGCAGTCCAGGGTACGAGTCTGGAAACACCATATATTTT
D gene: NA; J gene: TRBJ2-7; clone size: NA; V gene: TRBV7-8; CDR3 protein: CASSLGTLVGYEQYF; CDR3 DNA: TGTGCCAGCAGCTTAGGGACTCTCGTAGGCTACGAGCAGTACTTC
D gene: NA; J gene: TRBJ2-2; clone size: NA; V gene: TRBV7-2; CDR3 protein: CASSFAGNTGELFF; CDR3 DNA: TGTGCCAGCAGCTTTGCGGGGAACACCGGGGAGCTGTTTTTT
D gene: NA; J gene: TRBJ1-1; clone size: NA; V gene: TRBV18; CDR3 protein: CASSRLTSTEAFF; CDR3 DNA: TGTGCCAGCTCACGATTAACCAGTACTGAAGCTTTCTTT
D gene: NA; J gene: TRBJ1-1; clone size: NA; V gene: TRBV2; CDR3 protein: CASSPQGNTEAFF; CDR3 DNA: TGTGCCAGCAGTCCTCAGGGGAACACTGAAGCTTTCTTT
D gene: NA; J gene: TRBJ1-1; clone size: once; V gene: TRBV5-1; CDR3 protein: CASSLAGALMNTEAFF; CDR3 DNA: TGCGCCAGCAGCTTGGCAGGGGCCTTGATGAACACTGAAGCTTTCTTT
D gene: NA; J gene: TRBJ2-2; clone size: NA; V gene: TRBV7-9; CDR3 protein: CASSYKNRVVSTGELFF; CDR3 DNA: TGTGCCAGCAGCTACAAAAACAGGGTGGTAAGCACCGGGGAGCTGTTTTTT
D gene: TRBD1; J gene: TRBJ1-5; clone size: NA; V gene: TRBV18; CDR3 protein: CASSPDGTGIGHGQPQHF; CDR3 DNA: TGTGCCAGCTCACCAGACGGGACAGGGATTGGTCACGGTCAGCCCCAGCATTTT
D gene: NA; J gene: TRBJ1-3; clone size: NA; V gene: TRBV6-5; CDR3 protein: CASSFMGQDTIYF; CDR3 DNA: TGTGCCAGCAGTTTTATGGGCCAGGACACCATATATTTT
D gene: TRBD2; J gene: TRBJ2-1; clone size: NA; V gene: TRBV27; CDR3 protein: CASSPIAGVANEQFF; CDR3 DNA: TGTGCCAGCAGTCCGATAGCGGGAGTAGCCAATGAGCAGTTCTTC
D gene: TRBD1; J gene: TRBJ1-2; clone size: NA; V gene: TRBV6-5; CDR3 protein: CASTLGQGNYGYTF; CDR3 DNA: TGTGCCAGCACCCTGGGACAGGGTAACTATGGCTACACCTTC
D gene: NA; J gene: TRBJ1-6; clone size: NA; V gene: TRBV28; CDR3 protein: CASTSLPSPLHF; CDR3 DNA: TGTGCCAGCACCTCCCTCCCTTCACCCCTCCACTTT
D gene: NA; J gene: TRBJ2-7; clone size: NA; V gene: TRBV29-1; CDR3 protein: CSVAGTHTTYEQYF; CDR3 DNA: TGCAGCGTCGCGGGGACGCATACAACCTACGAGCAGTACTTC
D gene: TRBD2; J gene: TRBJ2-7; clone size: NA; V gene: TRBV18; CDR3 protein: CASSPELAASYEQYF; CDR3 DNA: TGTGCCAGCTCACCTGAACTAGCGGCGTCCTACGAGCAGTACTTC
D gene: NA; J gene: TRBJ2-1; clone size: NA; V gene: TRBV7-2; CDR3 protein: CASSLASRASYNEQFF; CDR3 DNA: TGTGCCAGCAGCTTAGCGTCCAGGGCCTCCTACAATGAGCAGTTCTTC
D gene: TRBD1; J gene: TRBJ1-2; clone size: NA; V gene: TRBV29-1; CDR3 protein: CSVVLGTDYGYTF; CDR3 DNA: TGCAGCGTTGTCCTCGGGACAGACTATGGCTACACCTTC
D gene: NA; J gene: TRBJ1-1; clone size: NA; V gene: TRBV7-2; CDR3 protein: CASSPAGATEAFF; CDR3 DNA: TGTGCCAGCAGCCCGGCGGGTGCCACTGAAGCTTTCTTT
D gene: NA; J gene: TRBJ2-3; clone size: NA; V gene: TRBV27; CDR3 protein: CASSRTGMRADTQYF; CDR3 DNA: TGTGCCAGCAGTCGTACAGGGATGAGGGCAGATACGCAGTATTTT
D gene: NA; J gene: TRBJ1-1; clone size: NA; V gene: TRBV10-1; CDR3 protein: CASRAGTIRPMNTEAFF; CDR3 DNA: TGCGCCAGCAGGGCCGGGACAATCAGGCCTATGAACACTGAAGCTTTCTTT
D gene: TRBD1; J gene: TRBJ1-1; clone size: NA; V gene: TRBV3-1/TRBV3-2; CDR3 protein: CASSSRTGKAGDTEAFF; CDR3 DNA: TGTGCCAGCAGCTCCCGGACAGGGAAAGCAGGGGACACTGAAGCTTTCTTT
D gene: TRBD1; J gene: TRBJ1-4; clone size: NA; V gene: TRBV7-3; CDR3 protein: CASKQGGPTNEKLFF; CDR3 DNA: TGTGCCAGCAAACAGGGGGGCCCAACTAATGAAAAACTGTTTTTT
D gene: NA; J gene: TRBJ1-3; clone size: once; V gene: TRBV9; CDR3 protein: CASSVFGEVGEAGNTIYF; CDR3 DNA: TGTGCCAGCAGCGTATTCGGGGAGGTGGGGGAGGCTGGAAACACCATATATTTT